Following are 18 T cell receptor beta chains from one sample sequenced in a study of PD-L1 blockade in urothelial cancer. Described time point: pretreatment peripheral blood. Clones were read by immunoSEQ multiplex PCR, and TCRdb kept only the in-frame ones, dropping some. The sample consists of 49,000 or so clones, 85% to 90% of them appearing once. This specimen was PBMCs, taken around atezolizumab (anti-PD-L1) treatment. All receptors derive from a man between 60 and 75 years old with urothelial cancer.

The chain is built from TRBV19 and TRBJ2-6, with D perhaps TRBD1 (5 bases). Trimming left V 7 bases short and J 4 bases short, with 14 bases between. Germline V gene data show CDR1 as LNHDA and CDR2 as SQIVND (reference sequence). This CDR3 has 15 amino acids. CDR3 residues: CASTRVTQGANVLTF. For the CDR3, the DNA is TGTGCCAGTACCAGGGTCACTCAAGGGGCCAACGTCCTGACTTTC.

This clone turned up a few times. The chain links TRBV5-1 to TRBJ2-5; 8 nucleotides match TRBD1. The germline gives CDR1 SGHRS, CDR2 YFSETQ. The CDR3 is 17 residues long. The J segment lost 0 bases and the V segment lost 0 bases, leaving 7 bases of the junction unmatched. CDR3 sequence: CASSLARDRRNQETQYF. CDR3 sequence (DNA): TGCGCCAGCAGCTTGGCCCGGGACAGGCGGAACCAAGAGACCCAGTACTTC.

Written as DNA, the CDR3 is TGCAGCGTTGGCCGTACAGGGGGGAGCACTGAAGCTTTCTTT. This sequence encodes CSVGRTGGSTEAFF. The rearrangement uses TRBV29-1 and TRBJ1-1, with TRBD1 identical over 8 bases. V shed 4 bases and J 4 bases; nucleotides not matched to a gene: 8. Germline V gene sequence: CDR1 SQVTM, CDR2 ANQGSEA. The CDR3 consists of 14 residues.

The rearrangement links TRBV4-3 to TRBJ1-6; 10 positions match TRBD1. Germline V gene sequence: CDR1 LGHNA, CDR2 YSLEER. Trimming cost V 1 base and J 7 bases; bases outside gene matches: 1. The CDR3 is 15 amino acids. The CDR3: CASSQADRGNSPLHF. CDR3 nucleotide sequence: TGCGCCAGCAGCCAAGCGGACAGGGGGAATTCACCCCTCCACTTT.

V usage is TRBV7-8 and J usage is TRBJ2-7; 9 bases are shared with TRBD2. This CDR3 spans 16 amino acids. V lost 2 bases, J lost 2 bases, and 7 bases stayed unmatched. Germline CDR1 and CDR2: SGHVS and FQNEAQ. The CDR3 DNA is TGTGCCAGCAGCTTACGGGCTAGCGGGGACGCCTACGAGCAGTACTTC. This codes for CASSLRASGDAYEQYF.

This chain connects TRBV6-4 to TRBJ2-6; D is uncertain. Between the trimmed V and J ends, which lost 4 bases and 2 bases, there was a span of 6 bases. Germline V gene data show CDR1 as MRHNA and CDR2 as SNTAGT. The CDR3 is 14 amino acids. The CDR3, as DNA: TGTGCCAGCAGTGTTGAGCCTGGGGCCAACGTCCTGACTTTC. It translates to CASSVEPGANVLTF.

V and J are TRBV6-6 and TRBJ2-2, with TRBD1 identical over 7 bases. Germline-derived CDR1 and CDR2 are MNHNY and SVGAGI (reference sequence). V trimming: 5 bases; J trimming: 7 bases; junction bases outside the gene matches: 13. CDR3 length: 16 amino acids. This chain's CDR3 is CASSKIRDRGLGELFF. In nucleotides, the CDR3 is TGTGCCAGCAGTAAAATCCGGGACAGAGGACTCGGGGAGCTGTTTTTT.

The CDR3 is CASSYSGAEAFF. The CDR3 DNA sequence: TGTGCCAGCAGCTATTCGGGGGCTGAAGCTTTCTTT. This sequence joins TRBV2 and TRBJ1-1, with D possibly TRBD1 on 5 matching bases. The CDR3 is 12 amino acids. V was shortened by 6 bases and J by 6 bases, with 11 bases between the two germline ends. Germline assignment: CDR1 SNHLY and CDR2 FYNNEI. Supplemented by reference TRBV2 and TRBJ1-1, the full variable domain reads EPEVTQTPSHQVTQMGQEVILRCVPISNHLYFYWYRQILGQKVEFLVSFYNNEISEKSEIFDDQFSVERPDGSNFTLKIRSTKLEDSAMYFCASSYSGAEAFFGQGTRLTVV.

The chain joins TRBV7-9 to TRBJ1-3; D not resolved. Germline loops: CDR1 SEHNR, CDR2 FQNEAQ (reference sequence). V lost 11 bases and J 3 bases, leaving 14 bases between the germline ends. The CDR3 length is 13 residues. The CDR3: CAGMGGIGNTIYF. The CDR3, as DNA: TGTGCCGGCATGGGAGGGATTGGAAACACCATATATTTT.

This clone was observed a single time. J is TRBJ1-6 and V is TRBV7-2; 9 positions agree with TRBD1. V was clipped by 5 bases and J by 8 bases; unmatched bases: 4. Germline V gene data show CDR1 as SGHTA and CDR2 as FQGNSA. The length of the CDR3 is 14 residues. CDR3 in DNA: TGTGCCAGCAGCCGGGGACAGGGCGATTCACCCCTCCACTTT. It translates to CASSRGQGDSPLHF.

This clone was recorded only once. The chain joins TRBV25-1 to TRBJ1-5; possibly TRBD1 for D (5 bases). V lost 1 base and J 7 bases, leaving 17 bases between the germline ends. The CDR3 totals 16 residues. Germline V gives CDR1 MGHDK, CDR2 SYGVNS. The CDR3 is CASSESSGWGVQPQHF. The CDR3 DNA reads TGTGCCAGCAGTGAATCTTCAGGGTGGGGGGTGCAGCCCCAGCATTTT. The complete variable domain, with remaining parts taken from reference TRBV25-1 and TRBJ1-5, reads EADIYQTPRYLVIGTGKKITLECSQTMGHDKMYWYQQDPGMELHLIHYSYGVNSTEKGDLSSESTVSRIRTEHFPLTLESARPSHTSQYLCASSESSGWGVQPQHFGDGTRLSIL.

The chain links TRBV5-6 to TRBJ2-1; the match to TRBD1 covers 9 bases. This CDR3 contains 13 residues. Germline V gene sequence: CDR1 SGHDT, CDR2 YYEEEE. J was trimmed by 8 bases and V by 0 bases; bases with no gene match: 0. The CDR3 region has the DNA TGTGCCAGCAGCTTGGGGACAGGGGATGAGCAGTTCTTC. This translates into CASSLGTGDEQFF. The variable domain in full, completed from reference TRBV5-6 and TRBJ2-1, reads DAGVTQSPTHLIKTRGQQVTLRCSPKSGHDTVSWYQQALGQGPQFIFQYYEEEERQRGNFPDRFSGHQFPNYSSELNVNALLLGDSALYLCASSLGTGDEQFFGPGTRLTVL.

V and J are TRBV6-5 and TRBJ1-1; no clear D. From germline, CDR1 is MNHEY and CDR2 SVGAGI. The CDR3 is 15 amino acids. The V gene lost 5 bases and the J gene lost 0 bases, with 13 bases spanning the gap. The chain's CDR3 is CASSPAAALNTEAFF. CDR3 DNA sequence: TGTGCCAGCAGTCCCGCGGCAGCCCTGAACACTGAAGCTTTCTTT.

The V gene is TRBV5-4, the J gene TRBJ2-2; D is possibly TRBD1 (5 bases). The CDR3 totals 14 residues. V was pared by 4 bases and J by 3 bases, with 10 bases between. Per the germline V gene, CDR1 is SGHNT and CDR2 is YYREEE (reference sequence). As DNA, the CDR3 is TGTGCCAGCAGCAAGGACATTTACACCGGGGAGCTGTTTTTT. This codes for CASSKDIYTGELFF.

The rearrangement joins TRBV19 to TRBJ2-7, with D hard to call. CDR3 length: 14 residues. Per the germline V gene, CDR1 is LNHDA and CDR2 is SQIVND (reference sequence). V was cut by 10 bases and J by 0 bases, with 16 bases left in between. CDR3 bases: TGTGCCACTCGAAGCGACCCAAGCTCCTACGAGCAGTACTTC. Its translation is CATRSDPSSYEQYF.

V gene TRBV7-2 combines with J gene TRBJ1-5, with D maybe TRBD1 (6 bases). The germline CDR1 and CDR2 sequences are SGHTA and FQGNSA. V lost 5 bases and J lost 0, with 17 bases in between. The CDR3 sequence is 17 residues long. As DNA, the CDR3 is TGTGCCAGCAGCGCGCCTCGGCAGGGGATTAGCAATCAGCCCCAGCATTTT. Protein product: CASSAPRQGISNQPQHF.

This clone appeared once. The genes are TRBV5-6 and TRBJ1-2, with D tentatively TRBD1 (6 bases). Germline assignment: CDR1 SGHDT and CDR2 YYEEEE. The CDR3 loop spans 16 amino acids. Deletions cut 4 bases from V and 6 bases from J, with 22 bases between. This CDR3 reads CASSLGLQGNKHGYTF. CDR3 in DNA: TGTGCCAGCAGCCTGGGCCTACAGGGAAATAAGCATGGCTACACCTTC.

The rearrangement links TRBV6-5 to TRBJ1-2, with 7 bases aligning to TRBD1. Looked up from germline, CDR1 is MNHEY and CDR2 is SVGAGI. With 0 bases clipped from V and 4 bases from J, the junction kept 2 bases outside the gene matches. The CDR3 length is 14 residues. CDR3 loop: CASSYSGGTYGYTF. The CDR3 nucleotides are TGTGCCAGCAGTTACTCAGGGGGCACCTATGGCTACACCTTC.